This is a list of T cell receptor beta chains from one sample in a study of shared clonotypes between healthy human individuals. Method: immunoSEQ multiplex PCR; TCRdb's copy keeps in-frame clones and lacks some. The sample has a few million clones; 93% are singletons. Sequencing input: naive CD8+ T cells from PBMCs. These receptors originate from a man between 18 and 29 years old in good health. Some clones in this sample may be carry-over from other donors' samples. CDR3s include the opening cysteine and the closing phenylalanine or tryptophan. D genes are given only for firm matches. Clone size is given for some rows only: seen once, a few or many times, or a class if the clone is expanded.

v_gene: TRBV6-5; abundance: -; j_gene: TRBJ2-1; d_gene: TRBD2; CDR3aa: CASLAAGVGEQFF; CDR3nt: TGTGCCAGCCTCGCAGCGGGGGTGGGTGAGCAGTTCTTC
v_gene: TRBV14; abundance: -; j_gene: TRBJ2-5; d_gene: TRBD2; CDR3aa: CASSPLFLADVYQETQYF; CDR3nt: TGTGCCAGCAGTCCCTTATTCCTAGCGGACGTCTACCAAGAGACCCAGTACTTC
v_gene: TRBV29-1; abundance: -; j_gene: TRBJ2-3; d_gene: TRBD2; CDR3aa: CSIESGLASSTDTQYF; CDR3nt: TGCAGCATAGAATCCGGACTAGCATCTAGCACAGATACGCAGTATTTT
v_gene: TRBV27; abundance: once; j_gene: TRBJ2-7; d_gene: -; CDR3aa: CASSLSGFGSYEQYF; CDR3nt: TGTGCCAGCAGTTTATCGGGCTTCGGCTCCTACGAGCAGTACTTC
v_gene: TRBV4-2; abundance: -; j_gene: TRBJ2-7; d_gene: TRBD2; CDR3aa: CASSQHRTSGYYEQYF; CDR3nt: TGTGCCAGCAGCCAACATCGGACTAGCGGCTACTACGAGCAGTACTTC
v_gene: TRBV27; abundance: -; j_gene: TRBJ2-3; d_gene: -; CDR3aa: CASSFGGHTDTQYF; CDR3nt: TGTGCCAGCAGTTTTGGGGGGCACACAGATACGCAGTATTTT
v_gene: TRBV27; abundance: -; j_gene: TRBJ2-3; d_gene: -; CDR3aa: CASSYPPSGEDTQYF; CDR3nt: TGTGCCAGCAGTTACCCTCCTAGTGGTGAAGATACGCAGTATTTT
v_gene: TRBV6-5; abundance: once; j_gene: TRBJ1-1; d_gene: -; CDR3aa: CASSYSRGGPEAFF; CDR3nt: TGTGCCAGCAGTTACTCTCGGGGCGGACCTGAAGCTTTCTTT
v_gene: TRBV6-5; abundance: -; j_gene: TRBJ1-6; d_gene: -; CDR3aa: CASSYSRGGGSPLHF; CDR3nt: TGTGCCAGCAGTTACTCGAGGGGGGGCGGATCACCCCTCCACTTT
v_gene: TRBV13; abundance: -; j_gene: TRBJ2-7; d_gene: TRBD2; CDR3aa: CASSPAGTSGDEQYF; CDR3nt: TGTGCCAGCAGCCCGGCCGGGACTAGCGGGGACGAGCAGTACTTC
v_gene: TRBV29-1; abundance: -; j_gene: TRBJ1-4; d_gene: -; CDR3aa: CSVPGGGDEKLFF; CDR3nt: TGCAGCGTCCCCGGGGGGGGAGATGAAAAACTGTTTTTT
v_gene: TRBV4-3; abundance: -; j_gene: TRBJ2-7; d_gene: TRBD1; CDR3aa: CASSQPGQGGEQYF; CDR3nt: TGCGCCAGCAGCCAACCAGGACAGGGGGGTGAGCAGTACTTC
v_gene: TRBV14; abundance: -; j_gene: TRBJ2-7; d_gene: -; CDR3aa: CASSPGLTYEQYF; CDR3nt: TGTGCCAGCAGCCCGGGACTTACCTACGAGCAGTACTTC
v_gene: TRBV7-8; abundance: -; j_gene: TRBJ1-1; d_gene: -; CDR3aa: CASSLSGGLNTEAFF; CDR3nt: TGTGCCAGCAGCCTTTCGGGGGGGCTTAACACTGAAGCTTTCTTT
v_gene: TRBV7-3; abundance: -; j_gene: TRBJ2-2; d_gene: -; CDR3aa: CASPPAAGELFF; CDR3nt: TGTGCCAGCCCCCCTGCGGCCGGGGAGCTGTTTTTT
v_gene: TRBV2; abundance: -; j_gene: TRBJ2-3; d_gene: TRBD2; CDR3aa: CASSEGGLAGGPVTDTQYF; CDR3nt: TGTGCCAGCAGTGAAGGAGGACTAGCGGGAGGGCCTGTTACAGATACGCAGTATTTT
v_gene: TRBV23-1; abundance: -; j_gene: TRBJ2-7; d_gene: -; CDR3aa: CASSQKRRLPPSYEQYF; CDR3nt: TGCGCCAGCAGTCAAAAACGTCGACTGCCACCCTCTTACGAGCAGTACTTC
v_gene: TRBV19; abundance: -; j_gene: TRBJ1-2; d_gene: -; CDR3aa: CASSIGEGLGDGYTF; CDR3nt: TGTGCCAGTAGTATAGGTGAAGGCCTAGGAGATGGCTACACCTTC
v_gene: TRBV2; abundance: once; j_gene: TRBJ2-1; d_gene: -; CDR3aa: CASSEVDLRDNEQFF; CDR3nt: TGTGCCAGCAGTGAAGTGGACCTTAGGGACAATGAGCAGTTCTTC
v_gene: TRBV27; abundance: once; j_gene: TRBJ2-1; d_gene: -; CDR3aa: CASSLGVAAHNEQFF; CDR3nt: TGTGCCAGCAGTTTAGGTGTAGCCGCTCACAATGAGCAGTTCTTC
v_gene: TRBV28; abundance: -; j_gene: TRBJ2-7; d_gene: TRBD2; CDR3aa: CASSQTPGLAEEGEQYF; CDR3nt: TGTGCCAGCAGTCAGACCCCGGGACTAGCGGAGGAGGGTGAGCAGTACTTC
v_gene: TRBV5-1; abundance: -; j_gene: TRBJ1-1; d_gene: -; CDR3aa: CASSRSGGTANTEAFF; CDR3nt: TGCGCCAGCAGCCGCTCGGGGGGAACGGCGAACACTGAAGCTTTCTTT
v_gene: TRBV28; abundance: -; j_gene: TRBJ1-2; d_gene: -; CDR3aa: CASSSTDTLQDYGYTF; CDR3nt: TGTGCCAGCAGTTCGACCGACACTCTCCAGGACTATGGCTACACCTTC
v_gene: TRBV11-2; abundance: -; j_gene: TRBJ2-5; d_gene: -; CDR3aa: CASSAATGGPLRETQYF; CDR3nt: TGTGCCAGCAGCGCCGCCACCGGGGGCCCCCTCAGAGAGACCCAGTACTTC
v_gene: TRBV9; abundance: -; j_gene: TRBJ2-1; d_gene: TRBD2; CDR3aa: CASSHSGGSYNEQFF; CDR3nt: TGTGCCAGCAGCCATAGCGGGGGGTCCTACAATGAGCAGTTCTTC
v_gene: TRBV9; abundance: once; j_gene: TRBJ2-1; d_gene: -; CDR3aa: CASSLSGPPPHNEQFF; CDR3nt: TGTGCCAGCAGCTTATCGGGCCCGCCCCCCCACAATGAGCAGTTCTTC
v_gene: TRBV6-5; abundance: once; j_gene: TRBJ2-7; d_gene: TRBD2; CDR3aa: CASSYRSGRGTYEQYF; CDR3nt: TGTGCCAGCAGTTACCGCAGCGGGAGAGGAACCTACGAGCAGTACTTC
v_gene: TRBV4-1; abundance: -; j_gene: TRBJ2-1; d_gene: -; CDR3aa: CASSPWADTALNYNEQFF; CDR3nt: TGCGCCAGCAGCCCTTGGGCAGATACTGCCCTCAATTACAATGAGCAGTTCTTC
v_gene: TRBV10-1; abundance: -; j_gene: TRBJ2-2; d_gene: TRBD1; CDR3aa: CASRPQGAPSTGELFF; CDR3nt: TGCGCCAGCAGACCACAGGGGGCCCCGAGCACCGGGGAGCTGTTTTTT
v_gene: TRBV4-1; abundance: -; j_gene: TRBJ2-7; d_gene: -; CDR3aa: CASSQVTTTTHEQYF; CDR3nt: TGCGCCAGCAGCCAAGTTACCACGACAACCCACGAGCAGTACTTC
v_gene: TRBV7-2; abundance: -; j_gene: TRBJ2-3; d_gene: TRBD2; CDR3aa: CASSLVPSGSGQGTQYF; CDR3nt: TGTGCCAGCAGCTTAGTTCCTAGCGGGAGTGGGCAGGGTACGCAGTATTTT
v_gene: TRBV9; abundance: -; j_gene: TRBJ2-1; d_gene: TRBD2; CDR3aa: CASSVGDAGGGNEQFF; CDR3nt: TGTGCCAGCAGCGTAGGTGACGCGGGAGGGGGCAATGAGCAGTTCTTC
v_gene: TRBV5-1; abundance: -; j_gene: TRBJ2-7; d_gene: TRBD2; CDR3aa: CASSLEGTSGTDSYEQYF; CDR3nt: TGCGCCAGCAGCTTGGAAGGGACTAGCGGGACAGACTCCTACGAGCAGTACTTC
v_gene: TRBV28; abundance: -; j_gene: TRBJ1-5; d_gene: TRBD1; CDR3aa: CASSPRQGARQPQHF; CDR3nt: TGTGCCAGCAGTCCCCGACAGGGGGCGAGACAGCCCCAGCATTTT
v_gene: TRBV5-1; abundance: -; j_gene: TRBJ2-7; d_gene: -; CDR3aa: CASSFLPPPGGSFTYEQYF; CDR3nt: TGCGCCAGCAGCTTTTTACCACCACCCGGGGGCAGCTTTACCTACGAGCAGTACTTC
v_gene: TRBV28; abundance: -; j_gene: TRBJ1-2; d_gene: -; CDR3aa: CASSNNRVGYTF; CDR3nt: TGTGCCAGCAGTAATAACAGGGTGGGCTACACCTTC
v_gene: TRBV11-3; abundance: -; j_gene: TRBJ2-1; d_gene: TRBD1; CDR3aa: CASSAGQGSMNEQFF; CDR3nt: TGTGCCAGCAGCGCGGGACAGGGTTCTATGAATGAGCAGTTCTTC
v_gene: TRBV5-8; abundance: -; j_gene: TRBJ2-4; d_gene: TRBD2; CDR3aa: CASSLVGLAVLAKNIQYF; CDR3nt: TGTGCCAGCAGCTTGGTGGGACTAGCGGTACTAGCCAAAAACATTCAGTACTTC
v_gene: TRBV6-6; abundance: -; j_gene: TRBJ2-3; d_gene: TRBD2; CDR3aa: CASGRDNTDTQYF; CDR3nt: TGTGCCAGCGGGAGGGATAACACAGATACGCAGTATTTT
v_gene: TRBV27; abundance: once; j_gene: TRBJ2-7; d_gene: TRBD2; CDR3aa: CASSQRLAGAPYEQYF; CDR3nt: TGTGCCAGCAGTCAACGACTAGCGGGAGCACCCTACGAGCAGTACTTC
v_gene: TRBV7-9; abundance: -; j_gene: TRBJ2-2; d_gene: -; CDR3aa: CASSSRTTQELFF; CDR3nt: TGTGCCAGCAGCTCACGGACGACGCAGGAGCTGTTTTTT
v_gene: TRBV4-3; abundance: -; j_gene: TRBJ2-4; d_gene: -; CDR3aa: CASSQKMGRQGYIQYF; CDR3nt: TGCGCCAGCAGCCAAAAGATGGGGAGGCAGGGCTACATTCAGTACTTC
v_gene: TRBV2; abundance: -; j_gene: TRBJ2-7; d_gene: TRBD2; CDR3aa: CASSVTSKGYEQYF; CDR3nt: TGTGCCAGCAGTGTGACTAGCAAAGGCTACGAGCAGTACTTC
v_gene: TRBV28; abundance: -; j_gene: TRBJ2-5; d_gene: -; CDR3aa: CASAVRGPETQYF; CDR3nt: TGTGCCAGCGCAGTGCGAGGGCCAGAGACCCAGTACTTC
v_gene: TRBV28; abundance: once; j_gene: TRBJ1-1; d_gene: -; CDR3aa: CASSFMVNAWNTEAFF; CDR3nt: TGTGCCAGCAGTTTTATGGTGAACGCGTGGAACACTGAAGCTTTCTTT
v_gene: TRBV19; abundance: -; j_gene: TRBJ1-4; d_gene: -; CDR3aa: CASSGGEKLFF; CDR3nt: TGTGCCAGTAGTGGAGGGGAAAAACTGTTTTTT
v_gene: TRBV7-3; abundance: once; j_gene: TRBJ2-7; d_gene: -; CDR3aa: CASSPPSGYPLYEQYF; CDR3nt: TGTGCCAGCAGCCCTCCCAGCGGGTATCCTCTCTACGAGCAGTACTTC
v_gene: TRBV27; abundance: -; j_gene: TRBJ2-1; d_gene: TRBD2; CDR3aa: CASSPSGSGYNEQFF; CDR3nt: TGTGCCAGCAGCCCGAGCGGGAGTGGTTACAATGAGCAGTTCTTC
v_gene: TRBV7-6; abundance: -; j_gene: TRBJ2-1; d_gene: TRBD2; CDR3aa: CASSLADRLAGGYNEQFF; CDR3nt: TGTGCCAGCAGCTTAGCGGATCGCCTAGCGGGAGGGTACAATGAGCAGTTCTTC
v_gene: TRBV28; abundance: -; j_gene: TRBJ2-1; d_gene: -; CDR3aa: CASSPQGENNEQFF; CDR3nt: TGTGCCAGCAGTCCCCAAGGGGAGAACAATGAGCAGTTCTTC
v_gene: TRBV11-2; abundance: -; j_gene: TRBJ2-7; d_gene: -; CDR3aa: CASSFEGHEQYF; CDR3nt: TGTGCCAGCAGCTTTGAGGGCCACGAGCAGTACTTC
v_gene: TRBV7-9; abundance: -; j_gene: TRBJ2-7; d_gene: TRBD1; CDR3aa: CASTNSRDSRIYEQYF; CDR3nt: TGTGCCAGCACCAACTCACGGGACAGTCGGATTTACGAGCAGTACTTC
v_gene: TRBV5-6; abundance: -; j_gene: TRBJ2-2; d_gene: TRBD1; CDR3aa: CASSPGQDGTGELFF; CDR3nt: TGTGCCAGCAGCCCTGGACAGGATGGGACCGGGGAGCTGTTTTTT
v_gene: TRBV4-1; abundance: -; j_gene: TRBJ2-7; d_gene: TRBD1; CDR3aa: CASSQARQGTYEQYF; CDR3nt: TGCGCCAGCAGCCAAGCCCGACAGGGAACCTACGAGCAGTACTTC
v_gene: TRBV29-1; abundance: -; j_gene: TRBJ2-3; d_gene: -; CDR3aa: CSVDLDTQYF; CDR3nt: TGCAGCGTTGATTTAGATACGCAGTATTTT